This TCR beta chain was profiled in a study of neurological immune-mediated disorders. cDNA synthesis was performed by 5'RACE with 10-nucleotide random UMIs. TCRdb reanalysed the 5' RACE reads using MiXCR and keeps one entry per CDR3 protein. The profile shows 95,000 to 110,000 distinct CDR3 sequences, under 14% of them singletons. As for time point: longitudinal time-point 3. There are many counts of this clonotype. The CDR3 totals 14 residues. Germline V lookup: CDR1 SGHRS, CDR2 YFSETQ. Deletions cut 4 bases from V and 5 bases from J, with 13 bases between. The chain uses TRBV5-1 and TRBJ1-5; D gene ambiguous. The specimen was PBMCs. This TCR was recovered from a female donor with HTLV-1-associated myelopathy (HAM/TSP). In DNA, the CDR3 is TGCGCCAGCAGCGAGTGGGCAGGCGATCAGCCCCAGCATTTT. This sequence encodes CASSEWAGDQPQHF.